The rows below give T cell receptor beta chains drawn from one sample of a study of T cells in Graves' hyperthyroidism and ophthalmopathy. One entry per CDR3 protein results from TCRdb running MiXCR on the multiplex PCR reads. The sample has some 460,000 distinct CDR3 sequences, approximately 14% seen once. The sample consisted of blood. Every receptor here comes from a woman between 18 and 29 years old with Graves' hyperthyroidism. The CDR3 runs from the conserved cysteine through the conserved F or W. D genes are given only for firm matches.

CDR3,D,V,J
CASSFRGLNNSPLHF,-,TRBV7-2,TRBJ1-6
CASRLSASSYEQYF,-,TRBV28,TRBJ2-7
CASSLDRVASGELFF,TRBD1,TRBV3-1,TRBJ2-2
CASSARGRLETQYF,-,TRBV27,TRBJ2-5
CASSQGSGRHSDEQFF,TRBD2,TRBV4-1,TRBJ2-1
CASVSLRTSGTHYEQYF,TRBD2,TRBV7-8,TRBJ2-7
CASRPIGQAAFNEQYF,TRBD1,TRBV6-1,TRBJ2-7
CATSDSYGAPGGYTF,-,TRBV24-1,TRBJ1-2
CASSFGDRQSDTQYF,-,TRBV5-1,TRBJ2-3
CANSLPGTGELGNQPQHF,TRBD1,TRBV27,TRBJ1-5
CASSPWTGGESSGYTF,TRBD1,TRBV3-1,TRBJ1-2
CASSLTGTNYGYTF,TRBD1,TRBV28,TRBJ1-2
CASSPFGRGHDEQFF,TRBD1,TRBV11-3,TRBJ2-1
CSARLAGGPGEQYF,TRBD2,TRBV20-1,TRBJ2-7
CASSLGTGDHGYTF,TRBD1,TRBV11-2,TRBJ1-2
CASSAQGSYNEQFF,-,TRBV28,TRBJ2-1
CSARDLGQPQHF,-,TRBV20-1,TRBJ1-5
CSASTTWRPDTQYF,-,TRBV20-1,TRBJ2-3
CASRLDGIYEQYF,-,TRBV6-1,TRBJ2-7
CASRGQGGENTIYF,TRBD1,TRBV9,TRBJ1-3
CASSYSAAGGITDTQYF,TRBD2,TRBV6-5,TRBJ2-3
CASSKTRGPAVRVYGHTF,TRBD1,TRBV7-8,TRBJ1-2
CASKLRGLNTEAFF,TRBD1,TRBV2,TRBJ1-1
CASSQVGVRWYEQYF,-,TRBV3-1,TRBJ2-7
CARTTDPNTEAFF,-,TRBV19,TRBJ1-1
CASSFNDRGTLGSLYGYTF,TRBD1,TRBV11-2,TRBJ1-2
CASRITSSGGETQYF,TRBD2,TRBV27,TRBJ2-5
CASVRRTRRTDTQYF,-,TRBV2,TRBJ2-3
CASNLPGQGYEQYF,TRBD1,TRBV28,TRBJ2-7
CASSLVEPYEQYF,-,TRBV5-1,TRBJ2-7
CSLAETGGREKLFF,TRBD1,TRBV20-1,TRBJ1-4
CASRDRVNQPQHF,TRBD1,TRBV12-3/TRBV12-4,TRBJ1-5
CASSSLAGAYNEQFF,TRBD2,TRBV12-3/TRBV12-4,TRBJ2-1
CASSESADRAYEQYF,-,TRBV10-1,TRBJ2-7
CASSLLAGGPFSEQYF,TRBD2,TRBV5-1,TRBJ2-7
CATSPPQGGRAFSYNEQFF,TRBD2,TRBV15,TRBJ2-1
CSVTGGISNTEAFF,TRBD1,TRBV29-1,TRBJ1-1
CASSDPTGALSSYEQYF,TRBD1,TRBV25-1,TRBJ2-7
CASSQLDRANEQYF,TRBD1,TRBV4-1,TRBJ2-7
CASEQGARSYGYTF,TRBD1,TRBV5-6,TRBJ1-2
CASSYSGQLSGNTIYF,-,TRBV6-5,TRBJ1-3
CASSARARAVGGPETQYF,-,TRBV9,TRBJ2-5
CASSEMERGSYNEQFF,TRBD2,TRBV5-4,TRBJ2-1
CASSRGTGPGDTEAFF,TRBD1,TRBV5-1,TRBJ1-1
CASRGYSSGANTGELFF,TRBD2,TRBV2,TRBJ2-2
CASTQGLAGGSYNEQFF,TRBD2,TRBV11-1,TRBJ2-1
CASSPTGVMNTEAFF,TRBD1,TRBV6-1,TRBJ1-1
CATEGVKNIQYF,-,TRBV28,TRBJ2-4
CASSEATSGGTDTQYF,TRBD2,TRBV2,TRBJ2-3
CASTPSSYEQYF,-,TRBV2,TRBJ2-7
CASSVSDGGNGELFF,-,TRBV9,TRBJ2-2
CASSLYLAGSYEQYF,TRBD2,TRBV7-9,TRBJ2-7
CASSYSPTTGSSNNSPLHF,-,TRBV6-2/TRBV6-3,TRBJ1-6
CASSYPSGNYQETQYF,TRBD2,TRBV6-5,TRBJ2-5
CASSTSGAGKNTIYF,-,TRBV11-2,TRBJ1-3